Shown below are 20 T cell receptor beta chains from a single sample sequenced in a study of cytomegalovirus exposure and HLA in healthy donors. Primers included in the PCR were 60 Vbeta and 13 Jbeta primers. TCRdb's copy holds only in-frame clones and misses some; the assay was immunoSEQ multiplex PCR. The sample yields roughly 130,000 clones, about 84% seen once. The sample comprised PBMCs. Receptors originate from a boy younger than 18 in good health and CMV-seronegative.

DNA of the CDR3: TGTGCCAGCAGCTTAGGGACAGGGGGGTATCAGCCCCAGCATTTT. Translated: CASSLGTGGYQPQHF. This chain uses TRBV7-2 with TRBJ1-5, with 10 bases lining up with TRBD1. The V segment lost 1 base and the J segment 5 bases; nucleotides outside the gene matches: 2. This CDR3 region has 15 residues. Germline CDR1 is SGHTA and CDR2 is FQGNSA.

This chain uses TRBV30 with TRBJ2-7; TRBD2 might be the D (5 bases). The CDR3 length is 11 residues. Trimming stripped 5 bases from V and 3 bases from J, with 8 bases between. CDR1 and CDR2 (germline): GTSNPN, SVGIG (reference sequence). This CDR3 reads CAWEGVYEQYF. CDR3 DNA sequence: TGTGCCTGGGAGGGAGTCTACGAGCAGTACTTC.

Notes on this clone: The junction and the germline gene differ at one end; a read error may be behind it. The DNA for the CDR3 is TGTGCCAGCAGTCCGCTCTACGAGCGGTACTTC. Protein sequence: CASSPLYERYF. The chain uses TRBV28 and TRBJ2-7; the D is unclear. The CDR3 sequence is 11 residues long. The germline V gene encodes CDR1 MDHEN and CDR2 SYDVKM.

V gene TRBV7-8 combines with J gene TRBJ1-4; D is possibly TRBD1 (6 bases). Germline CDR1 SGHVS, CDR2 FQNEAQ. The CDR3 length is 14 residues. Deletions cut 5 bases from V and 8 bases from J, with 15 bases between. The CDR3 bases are TGTGCCAGCAGCCACAGGGAGGGTAGGGAAAAACTGTTTTTT. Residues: CASSHREGREKLFF.

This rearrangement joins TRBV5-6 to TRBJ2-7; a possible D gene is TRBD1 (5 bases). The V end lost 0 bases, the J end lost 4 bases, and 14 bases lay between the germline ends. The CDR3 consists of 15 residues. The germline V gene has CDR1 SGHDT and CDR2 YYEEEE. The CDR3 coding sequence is TGTGCCAGCAGCTTGGCCCAGACAGATATATACGAGCAGTACTTC. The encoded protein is CASSLAQTDIYEQYF.

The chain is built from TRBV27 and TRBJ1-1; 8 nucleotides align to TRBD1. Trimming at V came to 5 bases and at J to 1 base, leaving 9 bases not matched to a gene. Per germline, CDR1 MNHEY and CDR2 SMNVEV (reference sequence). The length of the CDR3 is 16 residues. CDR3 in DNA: TGTGCCAGCAGTGTTAGTTGGGACAGGAGGAACACTGAAGCTTTCTTT. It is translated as CASSVSWDRRNTEAFF.

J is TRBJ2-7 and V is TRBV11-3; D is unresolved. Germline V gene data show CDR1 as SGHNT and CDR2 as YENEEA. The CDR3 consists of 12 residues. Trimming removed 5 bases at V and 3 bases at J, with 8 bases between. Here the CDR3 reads CASSLVVYEQYF. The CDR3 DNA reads TGTGCCAGCAGCCTAGTAGTCTACGAGCAGTACTTC.

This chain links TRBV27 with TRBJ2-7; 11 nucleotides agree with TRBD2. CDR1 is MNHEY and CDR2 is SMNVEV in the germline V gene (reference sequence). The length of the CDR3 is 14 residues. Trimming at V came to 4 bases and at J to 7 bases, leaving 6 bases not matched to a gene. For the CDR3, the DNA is TGTGCCAGCAGTTCACTAGCGGGAGTTGGGGAGCAGTACTTC. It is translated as CASSSLAGVGEQYF.

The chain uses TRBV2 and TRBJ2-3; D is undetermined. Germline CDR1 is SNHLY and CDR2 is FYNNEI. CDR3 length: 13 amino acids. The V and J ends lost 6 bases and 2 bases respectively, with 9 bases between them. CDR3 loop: CASRPDNTDTQYF. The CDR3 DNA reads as TGTGCCAGCAGACCCGACAACACAGATACGCAGTATTTT.

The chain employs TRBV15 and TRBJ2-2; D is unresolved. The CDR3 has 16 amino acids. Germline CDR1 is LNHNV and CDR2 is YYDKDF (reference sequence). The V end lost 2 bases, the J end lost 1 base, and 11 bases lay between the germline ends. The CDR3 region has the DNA TGTGCCACCAGCAGAACAGATTACAAGAACACCGGGGAGCTGTTTTTT. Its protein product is CATSRTDYKNTGELFF.

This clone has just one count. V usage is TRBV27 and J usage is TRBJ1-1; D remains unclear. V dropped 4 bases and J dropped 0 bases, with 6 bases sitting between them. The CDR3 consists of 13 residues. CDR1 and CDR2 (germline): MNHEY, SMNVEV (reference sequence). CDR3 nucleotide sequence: TGTGCCAGCAGTTCTACGATGAACACTGAAGCTTTCTTT. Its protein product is CASSSTMNTEAFF.

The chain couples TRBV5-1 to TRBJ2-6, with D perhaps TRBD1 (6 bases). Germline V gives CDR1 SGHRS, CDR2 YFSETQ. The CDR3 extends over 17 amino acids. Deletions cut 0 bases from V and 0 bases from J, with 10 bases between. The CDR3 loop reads CASSLVAGASGANVLTF. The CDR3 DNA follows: TGCGCCAGCAGCTTGGTCGCAGGGGCCTCTGGGGCCAACGTCCTGACTTTC.

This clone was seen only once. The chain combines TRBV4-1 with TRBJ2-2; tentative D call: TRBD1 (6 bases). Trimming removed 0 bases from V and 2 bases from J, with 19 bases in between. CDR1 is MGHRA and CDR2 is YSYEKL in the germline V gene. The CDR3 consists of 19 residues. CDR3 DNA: TGCGCCAGCAGCCAAGATCTTTTCGCCAACAGGGCCAACACCGGGGAGCTGTTTTTT. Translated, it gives CASSQDLFANRANTGELFF.

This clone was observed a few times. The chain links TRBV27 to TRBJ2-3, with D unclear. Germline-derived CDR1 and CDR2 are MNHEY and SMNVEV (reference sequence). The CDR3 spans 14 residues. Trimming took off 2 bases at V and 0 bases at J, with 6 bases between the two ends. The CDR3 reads CASSLGLSTDTQYF. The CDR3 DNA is TGTGCCAGCAGTTTAGGGCTTAGCACAGATACGCAGTATTTT.

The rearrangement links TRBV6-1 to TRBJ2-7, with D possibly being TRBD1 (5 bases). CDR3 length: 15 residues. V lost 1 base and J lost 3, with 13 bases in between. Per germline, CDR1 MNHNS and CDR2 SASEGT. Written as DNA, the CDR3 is TGTGCCAGCAGTGAAGACGAATCAGGGCACTACGAGCAGTACTTC. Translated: CASSEDESGHYEQYF.

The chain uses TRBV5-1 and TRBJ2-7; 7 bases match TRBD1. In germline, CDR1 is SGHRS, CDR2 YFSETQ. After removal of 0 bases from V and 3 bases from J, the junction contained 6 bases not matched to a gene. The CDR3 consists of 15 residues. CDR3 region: CASSLDSNRGYEQYF. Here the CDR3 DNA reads TGCGCCAGCAGCTTGGACTCGAACAGGGGCTACGAGCAGTACTTC.

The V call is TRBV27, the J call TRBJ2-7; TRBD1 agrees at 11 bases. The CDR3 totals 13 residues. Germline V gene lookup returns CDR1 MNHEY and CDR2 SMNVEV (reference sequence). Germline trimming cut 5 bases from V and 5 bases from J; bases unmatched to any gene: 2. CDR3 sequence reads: CASSPDRGHEQYF. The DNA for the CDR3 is TGTGCCAGCAGTCCGGACAGGGGGCACGAGCAGTACTTC.

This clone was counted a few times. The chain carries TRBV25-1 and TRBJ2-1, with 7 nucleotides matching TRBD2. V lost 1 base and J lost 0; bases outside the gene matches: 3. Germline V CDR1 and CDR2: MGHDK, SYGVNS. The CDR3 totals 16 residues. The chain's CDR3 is CASSEFGGSSYNEQFF. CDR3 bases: TGTGCCAGCAGTGAATTTGGCGGGAGCTCCTACAATGAGCAGTTCTTC.

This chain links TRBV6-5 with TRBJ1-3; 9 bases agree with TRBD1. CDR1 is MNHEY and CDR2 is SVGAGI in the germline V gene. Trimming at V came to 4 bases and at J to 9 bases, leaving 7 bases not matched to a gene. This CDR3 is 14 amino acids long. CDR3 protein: CASSFRQGEATIYF. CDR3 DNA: TGTGCCAGCAGTTTCCGACAGGGGGAAGCCACCATATATTTT.

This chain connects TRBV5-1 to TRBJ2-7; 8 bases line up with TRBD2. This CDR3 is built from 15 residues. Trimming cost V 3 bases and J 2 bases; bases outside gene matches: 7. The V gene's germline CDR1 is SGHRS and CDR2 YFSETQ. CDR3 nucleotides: TGCGCCAGCAGCTGGGCTAGCGGGTTGACCTACGAGCAGTACTTC. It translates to CASSWASGLTYEQYF.